This TCR beta chain was sequenced during a study of T cell repertoires in cytomegalovirus infection. MiXCR, applied by TCRdb to the reads, yields one record per CDR3 protein. Of 100,000 to 150,000 distinct CDR3 sequences in the sample, more than 30% were seen once. In the case of this clonotype: Its specificity is unknown.

Sequenced material: CD8+ T cells from cultured PBMCs, taken from culture after CMV antigen stimulation. This receptor was obtained from a human donor in good health (CMV status not recorded). Some clones in this sample may be carry-over from other donors' samples.

CDR3 nucleotide sequence: TGCAGTGCTAGTGGGCAGGACCGGTCTTTGAACCAGCCCCAGCATTTT. Translated, it gives CSASGQDRSLNQPQHF. The V and J genes are TRBV20-1 and TRBJ1-5; D unresolved. The germline V and J ends were trimmed by 3 bases and 7 bases, with 22 bases remaining between them. Looked up from germline, CDR1 is DFQATT and CDR2 is SNEGSKA (reference sequence). The CDR3 runs to 16 residues.